These 11 T cell receptor beta chains were all obtained from the same sample, sequenced in a study of graft-versus-host responses after intestinal transplantation. The method was immunoSEQ multiplex PCR; TCRdb's version includes in-frame clones alone and lacks a portion of them. The profile covers roughly 10,000 clones, with nearly 95% appearing a single time and roughly 3.7% taken by the ten largest. The sample consisted of PBMCs, taken 41 days after intestinal transplantation. The source is a human patient who received an intestinal transplant, so some T cells may come from the graft donor.

The V and J genes are TRBV5-4 and TRBJ2-1; D possibly corresponds to TRBD2 (6 bases). Germline-derived CDR1 and CDR2 are SGHNT and YYREEE (reference sequence). The CDR3 loop spans 16 amino acids. V lost 3 bases to trimming and J lost 0 bases, with 13 bases between them. In DNA form, the CDR3 reads TGTGCCAGCAGCTATGAACGCGGGGCCTCCTACAATGAGCAGTTCTTC. This codes for CASSYERGASYNEQFF.

V gene TRBV19 combines with J gene TRBJ2-7; 8 nucleotides align to TRBD1. The ends lost 5 bases at V and 2 bases at J; junction bases unmatched: 8. Germline CDR1 LNHDA, CDR2 SQIVND (reference sequence). The CDR3 totals 15 residues. The CDR3 bases are TGTGCCAGTAGTGTCGTCGGACAGGGAACCTACGAGCAGTACTTC. The encoded protein is CASSVVGQGTYEQYF.

The chain carries TRBV6-5 and TRBJ2-3; 7 nucleotides match TRBD2. J was trimmed by 7 bases and V by 1 base; bases with no gene match: 8. The CDR3 length is 15 residues. Germline CDR1 MNHEY, CDR2 SVGAGI. DNA of the CDR3: TGTGCCAGCAGTTACTGGGAGGCGGGAGAGCATACGCAGTATTTT. It codes for CASSYWEAGEHTQYF.

The CDR3 sequence is CASRDRDYEQYF. The CDR3 nucleotides are TGTGCCAGCCGGGACAGAGACTACGAGCAGTACTTC. The chain carries TRBV5-4 and TRBJ2-7, with 7 nucleotides matching TRBD1. Germline V gene sequence: CDR1 SGHNT, CDR2 YYREEE (reference sequence). The ends lost 7 bases at V and 3 bases at J; junction bases unmatched: 4. The CDR3 spans 12 residues.

For the CDR3, the DNA is TGTGCCAGCAGTGATCCAGGGGGGAATGAAAAACTGTTTTTT. Translating it yields CASSDPGGNEKLFF. The chain joins TRBV6-1 to TRBJ1-4; TRBD1 matches at 7 bases. Germline trimming cut 3 bases from V and 5 bases from J; bases unmatched to any gene: 3. Germline CDR1 is MNHNS and CDR2 is SASEGT. The length of the CDR3 is 14 residues.

The V gene is TRBV14, the J gene TRBJ2-7, with 9 bases that match TRBD1. In germline, CDR1 is SGHDN, CDR2 FVKESK. The trim removed 0 bases at V and 2 bases at J, leaving 14 bases unmatched. The CDR3 has 19 amino acids. The CDR3 nucleotides are TGTGCCAGCAGCCAAGATCACTTTTTTCGGGGGACAGGGACCTACGAGCAGTACTTC. Protein product: CASSQDHFFRGTGTYEQYF.

V usage is TRBV4-1 and J usage is TRBJ1-4; D is uncertain. Between the trimmed V and J ends, which lost 1 base and 8 bases, there was a span of 11 bases. In germline, CDR1 is MGHRA, CDR2 YSYEKL. This CDR3 has 14 residues. DNA for the CDR3: TGCGCCAGCAGCCAAGGTATTAATTTGGAAAAACTGTTTTTT. It translates to CASSQGINLEKLFF.

The rearrangement uses TRBV27 and TRBJ1-2; D not resolved. V was pared by 2 bases and J by 3 bases, with 13 bases between. Germline V gene lookup returns CDR1 MNHEY and CDR2 SMNVEV (reference sequence). The CDR3 has 15 amino acids. The CDR3 protein is CASSLEPGDYYGYTF. DNA of the CDR3: TGTGCCAGCAGTTTAGAGCCGGGAGACTACTATGGCTACACCTTC.

This chain links TRBV13 with TRBJ2-1; 12 nucleotides match TRBD2. The V and J ends lost 5 bases and 5 bases, in that order; junction bases with no gene match: 4. The germline V gene has CDR1 PRHDT and CDR2 FYEKMQ (reference sequence). The CDR3 length is 15 residues. CDR3 residues: CASSPRTSGDNEQFF. DNA of the CDR3: TGTGCCAGCAGCCCGCGGACTAGCGGGGACAATGAGCAGTTCTTC.

The chain recombines TRBV5-1 with TRBJ2-7, with a tentative D call TRBD2 (7 bases). The germline V gene has CDR1 SGHRS and CDR2 YFSETQ. V was shortened by 0 bases and J by 0 bases, with 13 bases between the two germline ends. The CDR3 has 16 amino acids. CDR3 bases: TGCGCCAGCAGCTTGGTAGGGGGGGGAGCCTCCTACGAGCAGTACTTC. Translated, it gives CASSLVGGGASYEQYF.

This chain's CDR3 is CSVEGADYYNEQFF. For the CDR3, the DNA is TGCAGCGTTGAGGGGGCCGATTATTACAATGAGCAGTTCTTC. The chain couples TRBV29-1 to TRBJ2-1, with a tentative D call TRBD1 (6 bases). Trimming left V 3 bases short and J 4 bases short, with 13 bases between. The CDR3 runs to 14 residues. Germline CDR1 and CDR2: SQVTM and ANQGSEA.